This TCR beta chain was identified in a study of T cell repertoires in cytomegalovirus infection. Study details: As its CMV epitopes, the study selected recently identified HLA-C-restricted and well-studied HLA-B-restricted targets. Both a matching HLA type and CMV infection were indicated by public TCR beta signatures.

This clonotype has just a few counts. Its antigen is unknown. Compared with germline, one end of the junction differs, possibly owing to a read error. The CDR3 is 17 residues long. Germline V gene lookup returns CDR1 SGHTA and CDR2 FQGNSA. Overall study results and limits: The ex vivo response was dominated by HLA-C-restricted CMV-specific TCR beta clonotypes. Cumulative frequency of public TCR beta families picked out carriers of CMV plus the relevant HLA.

TCRdb itself ran the reads through MiXCR, one entry per CDR3 protein. This table has about 700,000 distinct CDR3 sequences, about 30% appearing once. The specimen comprised cultured PBMCs, sampled from culture after CMV antigen stimulation. This TCR was sampled from a human donor in good health (CMV status not recorded). Some clones in this sample may be carry-over from other donors' samples. This chain connects TRBV7-2 to TRBJ2-1, with 11 bases identical to TRBD1. The CDR3: CASSLLGGQGVTMSNVF. The CDR3, as DNA: TGTGCCAGCAGCTTATTGGGGGGACAGGGGGTGACAATGAGCAATGTCTTC.